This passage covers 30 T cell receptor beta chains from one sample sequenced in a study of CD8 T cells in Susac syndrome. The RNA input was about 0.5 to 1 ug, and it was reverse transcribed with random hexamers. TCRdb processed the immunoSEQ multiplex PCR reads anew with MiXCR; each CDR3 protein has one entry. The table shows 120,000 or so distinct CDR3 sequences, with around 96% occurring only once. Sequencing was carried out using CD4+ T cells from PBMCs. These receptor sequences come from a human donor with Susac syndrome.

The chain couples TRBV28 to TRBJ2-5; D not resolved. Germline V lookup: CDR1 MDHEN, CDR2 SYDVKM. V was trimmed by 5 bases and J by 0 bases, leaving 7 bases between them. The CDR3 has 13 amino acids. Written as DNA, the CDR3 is TGTGCCAGCAGTAGGACCAACCAAGAGACCCAGTACTTC. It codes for CASSRTNQETQYF.

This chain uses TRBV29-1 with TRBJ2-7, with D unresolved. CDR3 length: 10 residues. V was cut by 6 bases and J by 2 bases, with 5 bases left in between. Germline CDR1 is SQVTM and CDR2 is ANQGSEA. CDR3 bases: TGCAGCGTCGGAACCTACGAGCAGTACTTC. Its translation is CSVGTYEQYF.

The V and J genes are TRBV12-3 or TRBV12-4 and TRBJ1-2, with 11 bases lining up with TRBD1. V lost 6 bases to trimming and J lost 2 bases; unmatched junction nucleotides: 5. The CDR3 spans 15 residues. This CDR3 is CASSRTGGRNYGYTF. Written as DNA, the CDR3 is TGTGCCAGCAGCAGGACAGGGGGCCGGAACTATGGCTACACCTTC.

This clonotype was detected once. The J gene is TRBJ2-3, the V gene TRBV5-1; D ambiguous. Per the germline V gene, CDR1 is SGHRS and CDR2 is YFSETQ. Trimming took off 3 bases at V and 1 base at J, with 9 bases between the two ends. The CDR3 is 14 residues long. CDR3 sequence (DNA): TGCGCCAGCAGCTCCGGACCCCGCACAGATACGCAGTATTTT. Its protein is CASSSGPRTDTQYF.

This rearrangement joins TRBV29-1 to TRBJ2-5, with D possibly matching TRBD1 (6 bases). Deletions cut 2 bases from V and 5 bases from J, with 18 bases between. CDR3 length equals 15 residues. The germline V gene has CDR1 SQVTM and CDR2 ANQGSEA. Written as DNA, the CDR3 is TGCAGCGTTGAATATGGGACAAGGGGCCGGGAGACCCAGTACTTC. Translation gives CSVEYGTRGRETQYF.

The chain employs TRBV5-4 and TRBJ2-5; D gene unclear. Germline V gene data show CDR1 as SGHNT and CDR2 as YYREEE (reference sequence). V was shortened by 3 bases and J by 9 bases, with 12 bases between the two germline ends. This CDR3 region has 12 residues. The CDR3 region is CASSSIGMSQYF. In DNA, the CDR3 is TGTGCCAGCAGCTCCATAGGGATGTCCCAGTACTTC.

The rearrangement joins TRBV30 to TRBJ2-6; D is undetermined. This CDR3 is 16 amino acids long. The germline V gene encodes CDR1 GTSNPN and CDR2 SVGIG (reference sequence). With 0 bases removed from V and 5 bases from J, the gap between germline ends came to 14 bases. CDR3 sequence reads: CAWSVTSLLWANVLTF. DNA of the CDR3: TGTGCCTGGAGTGTGACGAGCTTACTATGGGCCAACGTCCTGACTTTC.

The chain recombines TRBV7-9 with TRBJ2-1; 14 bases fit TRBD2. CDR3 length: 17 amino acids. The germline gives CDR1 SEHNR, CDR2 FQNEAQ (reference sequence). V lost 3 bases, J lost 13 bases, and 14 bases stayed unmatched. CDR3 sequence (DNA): TGTGCCAGCAGCTTGAGACTAGCGGGAGGGCCTTGGAAATTCCAGTTCTTC. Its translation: CASSLRLAGGPWKFQFF. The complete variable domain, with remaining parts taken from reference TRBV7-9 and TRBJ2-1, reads DTGVSQNPRHKITKRGQNVTFRCDPISEHNRLYWYRQTLGQGPEFLTYFQNEAQLEKSRLLSDRFSAERPKGSFSTLEIQRTEQGDSAMYLCASSLRLAGGPWKFQFFGPGTRLTVL.

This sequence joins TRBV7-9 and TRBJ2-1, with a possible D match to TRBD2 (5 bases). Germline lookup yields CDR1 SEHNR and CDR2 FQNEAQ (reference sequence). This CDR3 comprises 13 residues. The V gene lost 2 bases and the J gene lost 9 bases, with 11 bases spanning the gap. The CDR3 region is CASSLRELGEQFF. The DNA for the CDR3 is TGTGCCAGCAGCTTAAGGGAGCTAGGTGAGCAGTTCTTC.

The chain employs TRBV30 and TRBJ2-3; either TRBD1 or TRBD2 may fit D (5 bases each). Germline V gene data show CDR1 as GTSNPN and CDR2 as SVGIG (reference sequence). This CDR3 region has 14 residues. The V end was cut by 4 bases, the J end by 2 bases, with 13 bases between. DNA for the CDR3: TGTGCCTGGAAGTTTGGGGGAACCACAGATACGCAGTATTTT. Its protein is CAWKFGGTTDTQYF.

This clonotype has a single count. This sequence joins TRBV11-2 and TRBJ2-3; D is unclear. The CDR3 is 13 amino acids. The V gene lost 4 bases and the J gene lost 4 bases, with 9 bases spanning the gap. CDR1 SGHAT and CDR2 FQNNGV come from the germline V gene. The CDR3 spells CASSSYYADTQYF. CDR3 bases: TGTGCCAGCAGCTCCTATTATGCAGATACGCAGTATTTT.

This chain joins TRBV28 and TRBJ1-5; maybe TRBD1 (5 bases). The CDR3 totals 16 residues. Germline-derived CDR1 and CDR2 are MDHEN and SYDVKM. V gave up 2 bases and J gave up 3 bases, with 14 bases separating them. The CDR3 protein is CASSLTGPNNNQPQHF. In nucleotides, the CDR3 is TGTGCCAGCAGTTTAACGGGACCGAATAACAATCAGCCCCAGCATTTT.

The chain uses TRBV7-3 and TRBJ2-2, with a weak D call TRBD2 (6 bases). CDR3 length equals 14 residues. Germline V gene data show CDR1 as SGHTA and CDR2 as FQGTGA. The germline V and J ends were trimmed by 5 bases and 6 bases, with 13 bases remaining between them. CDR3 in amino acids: CASSLTRGPGELFF. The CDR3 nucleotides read TGTGCCAGCAGCCTGACTAGGGGACCCGGGGAGCTGTTTTTT.

CDR3 in amino acids: CASSPPGTGVVNTQYF. The CDR3, as DNA: TGCGCCAGCAGCCCGCCAGGGACAGGGGTGGTAAATACGCAGTATTTT. The V gene is TRBV5-1, the J gene TRBJ2-3; the match to TRBD1 covers 10 bases. Germline CDR1 and CDR2: SGHRS and YFSETQ. The CDR3 contains 16 residues. Trimming took 4 bases from V and 7 from J; bases not matched to a gene: 12.

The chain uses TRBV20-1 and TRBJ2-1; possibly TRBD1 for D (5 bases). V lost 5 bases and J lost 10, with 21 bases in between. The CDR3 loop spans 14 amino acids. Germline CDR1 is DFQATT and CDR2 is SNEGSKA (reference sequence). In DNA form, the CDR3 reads TGCAGTGCTCCCAGGGCCCGTTCTAACTCGGAGCAGTTCTTC. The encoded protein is CSAPRARSNSEQFF.

CDR3 in amino acids: CASSLSAGREQYF. CDR3 bases: TGTGCCAGCAGCTTATCGGCAGGGCGCGAGCAGTACTTC. The gene calls are TRBV7-9 and TRBJ2-7; D perhaps matches TRBD1 (5 bases). The CDR3 length is 13 residues. The V end lost 2 bases, the J end lost 6 bases, and 11 bases lay between the germline ends. CDR1 SEHNR and CDR2 FQNEAQ come from the germline V gene (reference sequence).

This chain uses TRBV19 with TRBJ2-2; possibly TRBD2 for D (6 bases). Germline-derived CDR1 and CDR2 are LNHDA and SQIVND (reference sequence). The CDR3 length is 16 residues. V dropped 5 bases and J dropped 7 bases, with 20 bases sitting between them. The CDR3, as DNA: TGTGCCAGTAGTCGGGGGTCCGGGAGCGGAGTCGGGGAGCTGTTTTTT. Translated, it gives CASSRGSGSGVGELFF.

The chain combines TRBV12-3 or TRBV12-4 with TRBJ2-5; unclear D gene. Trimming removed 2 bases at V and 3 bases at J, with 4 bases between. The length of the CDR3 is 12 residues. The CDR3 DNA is TGTGCCAGCAGTTTAAATAAAGAGACCCAGTACTTC. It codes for CASSLNKETQYF.

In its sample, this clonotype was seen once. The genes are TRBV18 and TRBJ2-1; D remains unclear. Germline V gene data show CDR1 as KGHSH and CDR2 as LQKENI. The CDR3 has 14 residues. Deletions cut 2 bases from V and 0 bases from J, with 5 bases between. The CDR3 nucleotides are TGTGCCAGCTCACCAGAGGCCTCCTACAATGAGCAGTTCTTC. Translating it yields CASSPEASYNEQFF.

CDR3 nucleotides: TGCGCCAGCAGCGGGGACAGCCTCACACCTTCTGAGACCCAGTACTTC. Protein sequence: CASSGDSLTPSETQYF. V and J are TRBV5-1 and TRBJ2-5; 7 bases are a match to TRBD1. V trimming: 4 bases; J trimming: 5 bases; junction bases outside the gene matches: 14. This CDR3 region has 16 residues. Per germline, CDR1 SGHRS and CDR2 YFSETQ. The variable domain in full, completed from reference TRBV5-1 and TRBJ2-5, reads KAGVTQTPRYLIKTRGQQVTLSCSPISGHRSVSWYQQTPGQGLQFLFEYFSETQRNKGNFPGRFSGRQFSNSRSEMNVSTLELGDSALYLCASSGDSLTPSETQYFGPGTRLLVL.

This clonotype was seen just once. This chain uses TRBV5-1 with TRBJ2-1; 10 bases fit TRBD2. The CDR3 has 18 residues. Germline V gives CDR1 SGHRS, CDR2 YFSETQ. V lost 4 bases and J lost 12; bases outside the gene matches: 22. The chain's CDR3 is CASSPSSSGRGPRLGQFF. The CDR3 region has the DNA TGCGCCAGCAGCCCCTCATCTAGCGGGAGAGGCCCTCGATTGGGGCAGTTCTTC.

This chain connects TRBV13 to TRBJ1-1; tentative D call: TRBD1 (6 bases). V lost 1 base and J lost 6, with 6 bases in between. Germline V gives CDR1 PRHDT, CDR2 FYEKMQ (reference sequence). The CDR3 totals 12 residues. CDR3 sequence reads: CASSLAGAEAFF. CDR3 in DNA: TGTGCCAGCAGCTTAGCAGGGGCTGAAGCTTTCTTT.

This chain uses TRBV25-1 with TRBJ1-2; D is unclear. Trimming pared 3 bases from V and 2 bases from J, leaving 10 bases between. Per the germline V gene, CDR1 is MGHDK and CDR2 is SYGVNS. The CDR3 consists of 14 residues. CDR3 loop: CASSEAGWNYGYTF. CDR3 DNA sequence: TGTGCCAGCAGTGAGGCTGGTTGGAACTATGGCTACACCTTC.

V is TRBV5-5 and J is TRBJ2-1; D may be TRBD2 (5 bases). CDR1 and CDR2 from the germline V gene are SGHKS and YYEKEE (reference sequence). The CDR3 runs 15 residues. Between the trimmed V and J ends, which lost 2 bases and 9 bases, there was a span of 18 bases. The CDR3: CASSFLASSPSEQFF. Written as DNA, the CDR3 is TGTGCCAGCAGCTTCCTAGCATCTTCCCCCAGTGAGCAGTTCTTC.

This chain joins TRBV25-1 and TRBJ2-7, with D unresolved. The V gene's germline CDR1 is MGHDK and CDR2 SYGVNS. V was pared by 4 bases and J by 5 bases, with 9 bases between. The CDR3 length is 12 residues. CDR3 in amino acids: CASSGPWDEQYF. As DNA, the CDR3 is TGTGCCAGCAGTGGTCCATGGGACGAGCAGTACTTC.

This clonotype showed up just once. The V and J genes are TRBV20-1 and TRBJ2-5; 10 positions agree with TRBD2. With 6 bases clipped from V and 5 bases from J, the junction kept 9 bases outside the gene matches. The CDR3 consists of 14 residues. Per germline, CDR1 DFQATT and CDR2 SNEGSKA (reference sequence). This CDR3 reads CSARTGTSVETQYF. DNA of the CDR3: TGCAGTGCCAGAACCGGGACTAGCGTGGAGACCCAGTACTTC.

The CDR3 nucleotides read TGTGCCAGCAGCCACCGGGGGAATCAGCCCCAGCATTTT. Translated: CASSHRGNQPQHF. J is TRBJ1-5 and V is TRBV28, with D perhaps TRBD1 (5 bases). Germline CDR1 MDHEN, CDR2 SYDVKM. This CDR3 region has 13 residues. V lost 6 bases and J 4 bases, leaving 10 bases between the germline ends.

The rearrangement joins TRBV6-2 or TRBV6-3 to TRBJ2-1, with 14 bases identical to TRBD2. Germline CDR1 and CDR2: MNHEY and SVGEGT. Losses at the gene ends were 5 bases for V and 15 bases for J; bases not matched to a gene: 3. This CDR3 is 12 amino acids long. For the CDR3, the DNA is TGTGCCAGCAGTAGACTAGCGGGAGGGGTGTTCTTC. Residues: CASSRLAGGVFF.

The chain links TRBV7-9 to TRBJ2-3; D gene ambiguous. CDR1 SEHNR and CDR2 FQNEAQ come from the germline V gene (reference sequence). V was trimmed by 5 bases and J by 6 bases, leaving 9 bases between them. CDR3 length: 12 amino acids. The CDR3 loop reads CASSPPPDTQYF. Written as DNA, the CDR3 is TGTGCCAGCAGCCCCCCCCCGGATACGCAGTATTTT.

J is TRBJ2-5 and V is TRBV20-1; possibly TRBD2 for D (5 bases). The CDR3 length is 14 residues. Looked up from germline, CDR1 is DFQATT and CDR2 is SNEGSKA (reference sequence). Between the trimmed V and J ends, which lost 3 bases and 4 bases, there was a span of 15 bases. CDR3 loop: CSARGWPGGETQYF. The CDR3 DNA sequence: TGCAGTGCTAGGGGGTGGCCCGGAGGAGAGACCCAGTACTTC.